A single sample gave rise to the 11 T cell receptor beta chains below, sequenced in a study of T cells in Graves' hyperthyroidism and ophthalmopathy (dated by TCRdb to about 2019). The protocol used for the library was multiplex PCR. The sample was run on an Illumina HiSeq 2000. The TCR beta CDR3 regions were amplified from the RNA transcripts. The first round of RT-PCR for the TCR CDR3 was performed with the HTBI primer set and the Qiagen OneStep RT-PCR kit. TCRdb's own reprocessing of the public reads used fastp at Q25 and MiXCR and kept productive beta chains. A single entry per CDR3 protein holds the most common genes and DNA from its merged rows. The sample profile shows 660,000 or so distinct CDR3 sequences; under 25% of them were found once. 30% to 40% of the sample is taken by the ten largest. The sample was blood. The receptors come from a man in his thirties or forties with Graves' ophthalmopathy.

V is TRBV7-9 and J is TRBJ1-4; the D gene is possibly TRBD1 (6 bases). The CDR3 has 15 residues. Germline V gives CDR1 SEHNR, CDR2 FQNEAQ (reference sequence). Trimming took off 5 bases at V and 6 bases at J, with 16 bases between the two ends. CDR3 in DNA: TGTGCCAGCAGCACCCCGGGACAAGGGCATGAAAAACTGTTTTTT. It codes for CASSTPGQGHEKLFF.

This clonotype was observed a few times. The chain links TRBV11-2 to TRBJ1-1, with D tentatively TRBD1 (5 bases). V was trimmed by 5 bases and J by 2 bases, leaving 24 bases between them. Germline V gene lookup returns CDR1 SGHAT and CDR2 FQNNGV. The CDR3 runs 18 residues. CDR3 in amino acids: CASSPIGDRSGENTEAFF. The CDR3 DNA follows: TGTGCCAGCAGCCCGATCGGGGACCGTTCCGGGGAAAACACTGAAGCTTTCTTT.

A remark on this clonotype: The junction departs from the called germline gene at one end, perhaps through a read error. The chain joins TRBV2 to TRBJ1-5; D is perhaps TRBD1 (5 bases). Germline loops: CDR1 SNHLY, CDR2 FYNNEI. The CDR3 contains 15 residues. CDR3: CASSQEVAGIQPQHF. CDR3 nucleotide sequence: TGCGCCAGCAGCCAAGAAGTAGCAGGGATTCAGCCCCAGCATTTT.

The table lists this clonotype with a few counts. The rearrangement links TRBV11-2 to TRBJ2-1; possible D gene TRBD2, 5 bases. The CDR3 consists of 15 residues. Germline assignment: CDR1 SGHAT and CDR2 FQNNGV. V was shortened by 5 bases and J by 7 bases, with 18 bases between the two germline ends. The CDR3 DNA sequence: TGTGCCAGCAGCCCGGGGTGGCCCACTGGGAATGAGCAGTTCTTC. Protein product: CASSPGWPTGNEQFF.

This clonotype was counted once. The chain recombines TRBV24-1 with TRBJ2-3; 14 bases agree with TRBD2. The V and J ends lost 7 bases and 1 base, in that order; junction bases with no gene match: 12. The CDR3 contains 19 residues. CDR1 and CDR2 from the germline V gene are KGHDR and SFDVKD. The CDR3 DNA reads TGTGCCACCAGCTTCCCGGGACTAGCGGGAGTATCGGGCACAGATACGCAGTATTTT. Protein sequence: CATSFPGLAGVSGTDTQYF.

This clonotype has at least ten counts. The chain's CDR3 is CSASRGANTGELFF. In DNA, the CDR3 is TGCAGTGCTAGTAGGGGGGCGAACACCGGGGAGCTGTTTTTT. The chain employs TRBV20-1 and TRBJ2-2; possibly TRBD1 or TRBD2 for D (6 bases each). Per germline, CDR1 DFQATT and CDR2 SNEGSKA (reference sequence). There are 14 residues in the CDR3. With 3 bases removed from V and 0 bases from J, the gap between germline ends came to 8 bases.

This clonotype was observed at least ten times. V gene TRBV30 combines with J gene TRBJ1-1; D is unresolved. CDR1 and CDR2 (germline): GTSNPN, SVGIG (reference sequence). The CDR3 sequence is 11 residues long. CDR3 nucleotides: TGTGCGTCGAAAATGGGGATACAAGCTTTCTTT. It specifies CASKMGIQAFF.

This clonotype was seen a handful of times. This CDR3 is CASNLGARGPQYF. CDR3 nucleotide sequence: TGTGCCAGCAACCTCGGGGCCCGGGGCCCCCAGTACTTC. The rearrangement uses TRBV12-3 or TRBV12-4 and TRBJ2-5; D might be TRBD1 or TRBD2, each matching 5 bases. The CDR3 consists of 13 residues. V gave up 7 bases and J gave up 9 bases, with 18 bases separating them.

The rearrangement uses TRBV19 and TRBJ2-1; 7 bases agree with TRBD2. Per the germline V gene, CDR1 is LNHDA and CDR2 is SQIVND (reference sequence). The CDR3 totals 13 residues. Losses at the gene ends were 4 bases for V and 9 bases for J; bases not matched to a gene: 6. The CDR3 reads CASSKGLVLEQFF. As DNA, the CDR3 is TGTGCCAGTAGTAAAGGACTAGTCCTTGAGCAGTTCTTC.

The chain combines TRBV10-1 with TRBJ2-3; TRBD2 agrees at 10 bases. With 6 bases clipped from V and 4 bases from J, the junction kept 13 bases outside the gene matches. The CDR3 spans 17 residues. Germline values: CDR1 WNHNN, CDR2 SYGVQD (reference sequence). This CDR3 reads CASSDSASGSSADTQYF. For the CDR3, the DNA is TGCGCCAGCAGCGACTCGGCTAGCGGGAGCTCGGCAGATACGCAGTATTTT.

This clonotype was found a few times. The V gene is TRBV19, the J gene TRBJ2-1; perhaps TRBD1 as D (6 bases). Germline V CDR1 and CDR2: LNHDA, SQIVND (reference sequence). The CDR3 is made up of 14 amino acids. Trimming cost V 5 bases and J 2 bases, with 10 bases left between them. The CDR3 reads CASSEGGAYNEQFF. CDR3 nucleotides: TGTGCCAGTAGTGAAGGGGGTGCCTACAATGAGCAGTTCTTC.